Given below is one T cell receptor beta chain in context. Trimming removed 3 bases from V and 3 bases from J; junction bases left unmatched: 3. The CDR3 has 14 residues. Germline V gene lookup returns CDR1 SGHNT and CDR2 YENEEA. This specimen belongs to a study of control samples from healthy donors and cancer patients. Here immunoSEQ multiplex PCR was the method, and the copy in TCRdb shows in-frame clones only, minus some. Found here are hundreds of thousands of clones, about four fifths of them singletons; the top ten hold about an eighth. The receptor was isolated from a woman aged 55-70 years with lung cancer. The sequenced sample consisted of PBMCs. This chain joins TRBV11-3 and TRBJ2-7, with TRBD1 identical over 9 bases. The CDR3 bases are TGTGCCAGCAGCTTGGACAGGGGTGGCTACGAGCAGTACTTC. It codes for CASSLDRGGYEQYF.